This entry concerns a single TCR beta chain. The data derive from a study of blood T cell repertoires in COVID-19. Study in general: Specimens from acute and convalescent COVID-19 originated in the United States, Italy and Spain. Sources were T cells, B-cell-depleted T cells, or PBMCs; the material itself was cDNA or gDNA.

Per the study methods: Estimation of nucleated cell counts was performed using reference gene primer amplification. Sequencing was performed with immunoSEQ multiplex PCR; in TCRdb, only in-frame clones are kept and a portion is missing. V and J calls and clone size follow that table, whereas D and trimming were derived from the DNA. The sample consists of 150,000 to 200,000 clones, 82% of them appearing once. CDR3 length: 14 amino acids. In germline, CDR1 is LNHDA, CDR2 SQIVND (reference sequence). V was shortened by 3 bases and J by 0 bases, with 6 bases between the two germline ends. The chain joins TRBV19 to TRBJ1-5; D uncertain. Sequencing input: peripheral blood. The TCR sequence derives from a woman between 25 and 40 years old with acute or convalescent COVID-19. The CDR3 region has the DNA TGTGCCAGTAGTATTACAGATAGCAATCAGCCCCAGCATTTT. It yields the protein CASSITDSNQPQHF.